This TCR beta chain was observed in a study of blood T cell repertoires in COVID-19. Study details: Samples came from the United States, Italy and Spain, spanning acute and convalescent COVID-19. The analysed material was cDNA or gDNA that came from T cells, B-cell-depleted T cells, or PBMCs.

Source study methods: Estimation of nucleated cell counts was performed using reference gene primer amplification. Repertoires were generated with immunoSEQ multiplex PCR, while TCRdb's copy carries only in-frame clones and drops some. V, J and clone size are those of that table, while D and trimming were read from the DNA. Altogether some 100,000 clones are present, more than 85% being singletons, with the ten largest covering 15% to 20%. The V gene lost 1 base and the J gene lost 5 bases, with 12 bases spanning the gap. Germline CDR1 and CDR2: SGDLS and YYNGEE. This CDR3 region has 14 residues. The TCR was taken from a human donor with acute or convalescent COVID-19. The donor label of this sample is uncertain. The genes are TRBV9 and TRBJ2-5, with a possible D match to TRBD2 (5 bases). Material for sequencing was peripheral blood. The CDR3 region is CASSVWELGETQYF. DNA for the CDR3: TGTGCCAGCAGCGTATGGGAGTTGGGGGAGACCCAGTACTTC.